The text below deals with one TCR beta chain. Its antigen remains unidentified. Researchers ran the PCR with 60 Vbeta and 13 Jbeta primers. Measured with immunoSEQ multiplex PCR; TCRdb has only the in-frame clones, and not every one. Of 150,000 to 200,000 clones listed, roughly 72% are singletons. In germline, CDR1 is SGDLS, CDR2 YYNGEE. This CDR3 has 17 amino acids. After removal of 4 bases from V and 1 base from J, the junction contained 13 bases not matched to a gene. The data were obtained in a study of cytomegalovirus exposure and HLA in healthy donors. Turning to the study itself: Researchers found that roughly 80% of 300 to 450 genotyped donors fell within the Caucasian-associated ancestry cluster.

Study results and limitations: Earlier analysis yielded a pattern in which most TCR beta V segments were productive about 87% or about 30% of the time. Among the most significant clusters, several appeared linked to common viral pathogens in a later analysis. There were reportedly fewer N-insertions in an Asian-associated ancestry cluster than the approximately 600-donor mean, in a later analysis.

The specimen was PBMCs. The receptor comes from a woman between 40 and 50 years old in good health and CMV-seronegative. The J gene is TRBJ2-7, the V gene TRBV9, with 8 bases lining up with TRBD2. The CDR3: CASSPTLGGASSYEQYF. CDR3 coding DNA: TGTGCCAGCAGCCCCACCCTCGGGGGGGCCAGTTCCTACGAGCAGTACTTC. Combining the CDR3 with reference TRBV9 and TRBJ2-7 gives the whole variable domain DSGVTQTPKHLITATGQRVTLRCSPRSGDLSVYWYQQSLDQGLQFLIQYYNGEERAKGNILERFSAQQFPDLHSELNLSSLELGDSALYFCASSPTLGGASSYEQYFGPGTRLTVT.